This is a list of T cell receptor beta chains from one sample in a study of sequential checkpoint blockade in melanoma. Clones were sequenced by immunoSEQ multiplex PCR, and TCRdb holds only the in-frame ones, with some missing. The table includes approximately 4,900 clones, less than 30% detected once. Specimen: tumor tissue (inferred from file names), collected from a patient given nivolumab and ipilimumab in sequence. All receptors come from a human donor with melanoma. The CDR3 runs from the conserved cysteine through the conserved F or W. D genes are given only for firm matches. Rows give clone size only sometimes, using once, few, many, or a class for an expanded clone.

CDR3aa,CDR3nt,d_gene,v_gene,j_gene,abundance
CASSRRPTGGYTF,TGTGCCAGTAGTAGGCGGCCGACGGGGGGCTACACCTTC,NA,TRBV19,TRBJ1-2,once
CASSPGGTRTDTQYF,TGTGCCAGCTCACCGGGGGGAACCCGCACAGATACGCAGTATTTT,NA,TRBV18,TRBJ2-3,NA
CASSEERGNYGYTF,TGTGCCAGCAGTGAAGAGCGGGGTAACTATGGCTACACCTTC,NA,TRBV6-1,TRBJ1-2,large
CASSYSKGALEQYF,TGTGCCAGCAGTTACTCGAAAGGGGCCCTCGAGCAGTACTTC,NA,TRBV6-8,TRBJ2-7,NA
CASSPLLAGSEQYF,TGTGCCAGCAGTCCTCTACTAGCGGGGTCCGAGCAGTACTTC,TRBD2,TRBV6-8,TRBJ2-7,few
CSVAQGPNYGYTF,TGCAGCGTTGCTCAAGGCCCTAACTATGGCTACACCTTC,NA,TRBV29-1,TRBJ1-2,NA
CSVTASNTEAFF,TGCAGCGTGACAGCGTCGAACACTGAAGCTTTCTTT,NA,TRBV29-1,TRBJ1-1,NA
CASNSFSGSYNEQFF,TGTGCCAGCAATTCATTTAGCGGGTCCTACAATGAGCAGTTCTTC,TRBD2,TRBV28,TRBJ2-1,NA
CASSPWGVDTQYF,TGTGCCAGCAGCCCGTGGGGAGTTGATACGCAGTATTTT,NA,TRBV14,TRBJ2-3,NA
CASSPPRGRVNEQYF,TGTGCCAGCAGCCCCCCCCGGGGGCGCGTCAACGAGCAGTACTTC,NA,TRBV11-3,TRBJ2-7,few
CASSKTGTGGNTIYF,TGTGCCAGTAGTAAAACAGGGACGGGTGGAAACACCATATATTTT,NA,TRBV19,TRBJ1-3,NA
CASSLDEGLYGYTF,TGTGCCAGCAGCCTTGATGAGGGGCTCTATGGCTACACCTTC,NA,TRBV11-3,TRBJ1-2,many
CASGPEYEQYF,TGTGCTAGTGGCCCAGAGTACGAGCAGTACTTC,NA,TRBV12-5,TRBJ2-7,NA
CASSSGPAASTDTQYF,TGTGCCAGCAGCTCCGGCCCCGCTGCCAGCACAGATACGCAGTATTTT,NA,TRBV6-7,TRBJ2-3,few
CASTQDRPVPGASNYGYTF,TGTGCCAGCACCCAGGACAGGCCAGTTCCAGGAGCCTCTAACTATGGCTACACCTTC,TRBD1,TRBV6-8,TRBJ1-2,NA
CASSPGTVYQETQYF,TGTGCCAGCAGTCCGGGGACGGTGTACCAAGAGACCCAGTACTTC,NA,TRBV6-8,TRBJ2-5,many
CASSLAGGNTIYF,TGCGCCAGCAGCTTGGCAGGGGGAAACACCATATATTTT,NA,TRBV23-1,TRBJ1-3,few
CSVRTSGGYEQYF,TGCAGCGTTCGGACTAGCGGGGGTTACGAGCAGTACTTC,TRBD2,TRBV29-1,TRBJ2-7,NA
CASSTGTSGQNTGELFF,TGTGCCAGCAGCACCGGGACTAGCGGGCAGAACACCGGGGAGCTGTTTTTT,TRBD2,TRBV11-3,TRBJ2-2,NA
CASSPRILNTEAFF,TGTGCCAGCAGCCCGCGGATTTTGAACACTGAAGCTTTCTTT,NA,TRBV11-3,TRBJ1-1,few
CASSLVKGDYGYTF,TGCGCCAGCAGCTTGGTAAAGGGAGACTATGGCTACACCTTC,NA,TRBV5-1,TRBJ1-2,NA
CASSHEARGNSPLHF,TGCGCCAGCAGTCATGAGGCTAGGGGCAATTCACCCCTCCACTTT,NA,TRBV23-1,TRBJ1-6,NA
CASSNRDRFYTF,TGTGCCAGTAGTAACCGGGACAGGTTCTACACCTTC,TRBD1,TRBV19,TRBJ1-2,NA
CASVGKSGNTIYF,TGTGCTAGTGTAGGGAAATCTGGAAACACCATATATTTT,NA,TRBV12-5,TRBJ1-3,NA
CASRGGPGETQYF,TGTGCCAGCAGGGGAGGGCCTGGTGAGACCCAGTACTTC,TRBD2,TRBV7-1,TRBJ2-5,NA
CASSLRQVESNQPQHF,TGTGCCAGCAGCTTAAGACAGGTCGAGAGCAATCAGCCCCAGCATTTT,NA,TRBV7-6,TRBJ1-5,few
CASSLKAGGYNEQFF,TGCGCCAGCAGCTTGAAAGCGGGAGGCTACAATGAGCAGTTCTTC,TRBD2,TRBV5-1,TRBJ2-1,NA
CASSPQVESGYEQYF,TGTGCCAGCAGCCCCCAGGTAGAGTCCGGATATGAGCAGTACTTC,NA,TRBV6-8,TRBJ2-7,few
CASSVLDRGHTEAFF,TGTGCCAGCAGCGTGCTCGACAGGGGTCACACTGAAGCTTTCTTT,TRBD1,TRBV9,TRBJ1-1,few
CASSNNRDRVGQPQHF,TGTGCCAGTAGTAACAACCGGGACAGGGTCGGACAGCCCCAGCATTTT,TRBD1,TRBV19,TRBJ1-5,NA
CASTSTRFGNTIYF,TGTGCCAGCACCTCGACCAGGTTTGGAAACACCATATATTTT,NA,TRBV6-8,TRBJ1-3,NA
CASSSQGQTNTEAFF,TGTGCCAGCAGCTCCCAGGGCCAGACGAACACTGAAGCTTTCTTT,NA,TRBV11-3,TRBJ1-1,many
CASNKNTGELFF,TGTGCCAGCAACAAGAACACCGGGGAGCTGTTTTTT,NA,TRBV12-5,TRBJ2-2,once
CASSLGAGDYNEQFF,TGCGCCAGCAGCTTGGGGGCGGGGGACTACAATGAGCAGTTCTTC,TRBD2,TRBV5-1,TRBJ2-1,NA
CASSLDGRSSGNTIYF,TGTGCCAGCAGCTTAGATGGCAGGAGCTCTGGAAACACCATATATTTT,NA,TRBV11-3,TRBJ1-3,medium-sized
CASSQAPQETQYF,TGTGCCAGCAGCCAAGCCCCACAAGAGACCCAGTACTTC,NA,TRBV14,TRBJ2-5,NA
CSVRFLSNTGELFF,TGCAGCGTTCGGTTCCTGTCGAACACCGGGGAGCTGTTTTTT,NA,TRBV29-1,TRBJ2-2,few
CASSTLSSGLAGETQETQYF,TGTGCCAGTAGTACACTCTCTTCGGGACTAGCGGGGGAAACGCAAGAGACCCAGTACTTC,TRBD2,TRBV19,TRBJ2-5,NA
CASRRERELTYEQYF,TGTGCCAGCAGGAGAGAGCGGGAGCTAACCTACGAGCAGTACTTC,TRBD2,TRBV6-8,TRBJ2-7,few
CASSPTGGGETQYF,TGCGCCAGCAGCCCAACAGGGGGCGGAGAGACCCAGTACTTC,TRBD1,TRBV5-1,TRBJ2-5,few
CASRTGGGTSHTGELFF,TGTGCCAGCAGGACAGGGGGGGGTACTAGTCACACCGGGGAGCTGTTTTTT,TRBD1,TRBV6-8,TRBJ2-2,NA
CASSPDVEGVGELFF,TGCGCCAGCAGCCCGGACGTCGAGGGGGTCGGGGAGCTGTTTTTT,NA,TRBV5-1,TRBJ2-2,NA
CASSLEQGAGYNEQFF,TGTGCCAGCAGCTTAGAGCAGGGGGCAGGTTACAATGAGCAGTTCTTC,TRBD1,TRBV11-3,TRBJ2-1,many
CASSYGTGLGEKLFF,TGTGCCAGCAGTTACGGGACAGGGCTTGGGGAAAAACTGTTTTTT,TRBD1,TRBV6-8,TRBJ1-4,NA
CASSVIPRTGYGYTF,TGTGCCAGCAGTGTAATTCCAAGGACAGGGTATGGCTACACCTTC,TRBD1,TRBV28,TRBJ1-2,few
CASSYSPGLETQYF,TGTGCCAGCAGTTACTCTCCCGGGTTGGAGACCCAGTACTTC,NA,TRBV6-8,TRBJ2-5,few
CASSQGRDRGVYSNGYTF,TGTGCCAGCAGCCAAGGGAGGGACAGGGGGGTTTATTCCAATGGCTACACCTTC,TRBD1,TRBV11-3,TRBJ1-2,NA
CASSRDINYGYTF,TGTGCCAGCTCACGGGACATCAACTATGGCTACACCTTC,NA,TRBV18,TRBJ1-2,few
CASSSRLAGGLEQFF,TGTGCCAGCAGTTCCAGACTAGCGGGAGGCCTTGAGCAGTTCTTC,TRBD2,TRBV6-8,TRBJ2-1,few
CASSLQGEGTEAFF,TGTGCCAGCAGCTTACAGGGGGAAGGCACTGAAGCTTTCTTT,TRBD1,TRBV11-3,TRBJ1-1,NA
CASSQTGEGYNEQFF,TGTGCCAGCAGTCAAACAGGGGAAGGTTACAATGAGCAGTTCTTC,TRBD1,TRBV6-8,TRBJ2-1,medium-sized
CASSYEPEGLGYEQYF,TGTGCCAGCAGTTATGAACCCGAAGGCCTGGGCTACGAGCAGTACTTC,NA,TRBV6-8,TRBJ2-7,few